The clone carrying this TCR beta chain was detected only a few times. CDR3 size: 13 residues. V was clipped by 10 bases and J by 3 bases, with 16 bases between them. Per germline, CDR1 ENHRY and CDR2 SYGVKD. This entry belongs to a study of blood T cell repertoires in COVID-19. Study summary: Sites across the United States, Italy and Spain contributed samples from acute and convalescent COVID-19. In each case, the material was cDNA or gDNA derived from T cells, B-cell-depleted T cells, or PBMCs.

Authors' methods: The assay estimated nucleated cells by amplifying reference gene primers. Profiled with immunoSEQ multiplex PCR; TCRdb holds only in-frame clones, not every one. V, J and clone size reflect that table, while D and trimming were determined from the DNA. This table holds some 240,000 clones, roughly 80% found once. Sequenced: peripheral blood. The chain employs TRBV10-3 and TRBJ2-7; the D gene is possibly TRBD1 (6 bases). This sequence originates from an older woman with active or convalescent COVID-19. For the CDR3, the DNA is TGTGCCACAGAAAGACAGGATAGCTACGAGCAGTACTTC. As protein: CATERQDSYEQYF.